These 18 T cell receptor beta chains share one sample of origin, sequenced in a study of OX40 agonist ivuxolimab in advanced cancers. Libraries were constructed by the immunoSEQ multiplex PCR assay. TCRdb limited this immuneACCESS table to in-frame rearrangements with V and J called. A share of clones is missing; checked studies link under half to unresolved V genes, and the rest is unexplained. Present in this sample are fewer than 85,000 clones, approximately 83% of which were seen just once. The top ten constitute approximately 2% of the sample. The material sequenced was CD4+ or CD8+ T cells sorted from blood, taken in a trial of the OX40 agonist ivuxolimab. These TCRs come from an adult with an advanced solid tumor such as melanoma, head and neck, liver or kidney cancer.

V and J are TRBV5-1 and TRBJ1-2; tentatively, D is TRBD1 (5 bases). V shed 0 bases and J shed 7 bases, with 16 bases lying between them. This CDR3 has 15 residues. Germline CDR1 and CDR2: SGHRS and YFSETQ. As DNA, the CDR3 is TGCGCCAGCAGCTTGGATAGCCGGGACGGGGTTGGCTACACCTTC. Translation: CASSLDSRDGVGYTF.

This sequence joins TRBV27 and TRBJ1-1; 9 positions match TRBD1. The CDR3 consists of 17 residues. V dropped 5 bases and J dropped 0; count of bases not matched to a gene: 10. CDR1 is MNHEY and CDR2 is SMNVEV in the germline V gene (reference sequence). The DNA for the CDR3 is TGTGCCAGCAGTACCCCTACAGGGGGCCGAATGAACACTGAAGCTTTCTTT. Translating it yields CASSTPTGGRMNTEAFF.

This sequence joins TRBV28 and TRBJ2-6, with D tentatively TRBD1 or TRBD2 (6 bases each). The CDR3 contains 17 residues. Germline CDR1 is MDHEN and CDR2 is SYDVKM. The germline V and J ends were trimmed by 6 bases and 1 base, with 16 bases remaining between them. The CDR3 spells CASRRGGLSSGANVLTF. The CDR3 region has the DNA TGTGCCAGCAGGAGAGGGGGGCTAAGTTCTGGGGCCAACGTCCTGACTTTC.

This chain links TRBV28 with TRBJ1-3; D is undetermined. CDR3 size: 15 residues. The V gene's germline CDR1 is MDHEN and CDR2 SYDVKM. Trimming pared 2 bases from V and 5 bases from J, leaving 13 bases between. The DNA for the CDR3 is TGTGCCAGCAGTTTACTCCCAAACAGCAGAAACACCATATATTTT. It codes for CASSLLPNSRNTIYF.

The chain recombines TRBV18 with TRBJ1-5, with D uncertain. Trimming shortened V by 2 bases and J by 2 bases, and 10 bases separated the two germline ends. The CDR3 has 15 amino acids. Germline V CDR1 and CDR2: KGHSH, LQKENI. CDR3 residues: CASSPDKGGNQPQHF. The CDR3 DNA sequence: TGTGCCAGCTCACCAGATAAGGGCGGCAATCAGCCCCAGCATTTT.

This chain uses TRBV5-1 with TRBJ1-3; D remains ambiguous. The CDR3 spans 17 residues. Trimming cost V 4 bases and J 8 bases, with 25 bases left between them. Germline CDR1 reads SGHRS; CDR2 reads YFSETQ. CDR3 bases: TGCGCCAGCAGCCCGAGAGAAAACTCTAAGACCCGGGACACCATATATTTT. Translated: CASSPRENSKTRDTIYF.

This clone appeared a few times. The sample carries other DNA sequences with the same CDR3. J is TRBJ1-6 and V is TRBV9; D remains unclear. Germline V gene sequence: CDR1 SGDLS, CDR2 YYNGEE. CDR3 length equals 14 residues. V gave up 0 bases and J gave up 7 bases, with 8 bases separating them. As DNA, the CDR3 is TGTGCCAGCAGCGTAGATATCGCGAATTCACCCCTCCACTTT. Translation: CASSVDIANSPLHF.

The J gene is TRBJ1-3, the V gene TRBV7-2; a weak D match, TRBD1 (5 bases). V dropped 5 bases and J dropped 7 bases, with 12 bases sitting between them. Germline-derived CDR1 and CDR2 are SGHTA and FQGNSA. The CDR3 totals 13 residues. The CDR3 DNA reads as TGTGCCAGCAGCGGGGGGAAAGGCAACACCATATATTTT. Translation: CASSGGKGNTIYF.

V usage is TRBV10-3 and J usage is TRBJ1-2; D unresolved. V lost 0 bases and J lost 7, with 12 bases in between. Per the germline V gene, CDR1 is ENHRY and CDR2 is SYGVKD. CDR3 length equals 14 residues. CDR3 amino acids: CAISESGRVTGYTF. As DNA, the CDR3 is TGTGCCATCAGTGAGTCGGGGAGGGTCACTGGCTACACCTTC.

V gene TRBV7-9 combines with J gene TRBJ2-3; weak D call: TRBD2 (7 bases). The germline V gene has CDR1 SEHNR and CDR2 FQNEAQ (reference sequence). Trimming left V 2 bases short and J 5 bases short, with 11 bases between. The CDR3 loop spans 14 amino acids. The chain's CDR3 is CASSLRGAGDTQYF. In DNA form, the CDR3 reads TGTGCCAGCAGCTTACGGGGGGCCGGAGATACGCAGTATTTT.

This chain connects TRBV5-4 to TRBJ1-2; 7 positions match TRBD1. The CDR3 length is 16 residues. V shed 4 bases, J shed 4 bases, and the junction held 13 bases outside the gene matches. CDR1 SGHNT and CDR2 YYREEE come from the germline V gene (reference sequence). The CDR3 sequence is CASSTGGGGPIYGYTF. The DNA for the CDR3 is TGTGCCAGCAGCACTGGGGGAGGGGGCCCCATCTATGGCTACACCTTC.

This sequence joins TRBV6-5 and TRBJ1-2, with a weak D call TRBD1 (5 bases). The germline CDR1 and CDR2 sequences are MNHEY and SVGAGI. The CDR3 length is 12 residues. Trimming took off 0 bases at V and 8 bases at J, with 7 bases between the two ends. For the CDR3, the DNA is TGTGCCAGCAGTTACTCAGAGGGGGGCTACACCTTC. Amino acid sequence: CASSYSEGGYTF.

This chain joins TRBV28 and TRBJ2-7; weak D call: TRBD2 (5 bases). The CDR3 is 14 residues long. V was clipped by 7 bases and J by 0 bases, with 13 bases between them. CDR1 MDHEN and CDR2 SYDVKM come from the germline V gene. The CDR3 here is CASIYGRGSYEQYF. The CDR3 region has the DNA TGTGCCAGCATTTACGGTCGGGGCTCCTACGAGCAGTACTTC.

The CDR3 sequence: CASREQIGRIEAFF. CDR3 nucleotides: TGTGCCAGCAGAGAACAAATCGGACGTATTGAAGCTTTCTTT. The chain employs TRBV6-5 and TRBJ1-1; D not resolved. CDR3 length: 14 residues. The V gene's germline CDR1 is MNHEY and CDR2 SVGAGI. Trimming stripped 6 bases from V and 7 bases from J, with 18 bases between.

The chain has TRBV13 and TRBJ2-2; the D is unclear. This CDR3 has 15 residues. Trimming took off 1 base at V and 3 bases at J, with 9 bases between the two ends. Per the germline V gene, CDR1 is PRHDT and CDR2 is FYEKMQ (reference sequence). CDR3 region: CASSLVGAYTGELFF. The DNA of the CDR3 is TGTGCCAGCAGCTTAGTAGGTGCATACACCGGGGAGCTGTTTTTT.

The gene calls are TRBV5-4 and TRBJ1-1; perhaps TRBD1 as D (6 bases). Between the trimmed V and J ends, which lost 1 base and 2 bases, there was a span of 15 bases. The germline CDR1 and CDR2 sequences are SGHNT and YYREEE (reference sequence). The CDR3 has 16 residues. CDR3 amino acids: CASSLLTGHLNTEAFF. Written as DNA, the CDR3 is TGTGCCAGCAGCTTGTTGACAGGACACCTCAACACTGAAGCTTTCTTT. The entire variable domain, with the rest obtained from reference TRBV5-4 and TRBJ1-1, is as follows: ETGVTQSPTHLIKTRGQQVTLRCSSQSGHNTVSWYQQALGQGPQFIFQYYREEENGRGNFPPRFSGLQFPNYSSELNVNALELDDSALYLCASSLLTGHLNTEAFFGQGTRLTVV.

This clone has just one count. The V call is TRBV28, the J call TRBJ2-7; D is uncertain. The V end was cut by 7 bases, the J end by 4 bases, with 14 bases between. This CDR3 has 13 residues. CDR1 MDHEN and CDR2 SYDVKM come from the germline V gene. The CDR3 DNA follows: TGTGCCAGCACTCCGCGTAACACGTACGAGCAGTACTTC. This codes for CASTPRNTYEQYF.

This clone occurred a few times. J is TRBJ1-2 and V is TRBV18; the D is unclear. CDR1 and CDR2 (germline): KGHSH, LQKENI. The V end lost 2 bases, the J end lost 4 bases, and 8 bases lay between the germline ends. The CDR3 loop spans 13 amino acids. The CDR3 reads CASSPESSYGYTF. The DNA for the CDR3 is TGTGCCAGCTCACCAGAGAGCAGCTATGGCTACACCTTC.